Each of the 14 T cell receptor beta chains below was sequenced from the same sample in a study of blood T cell repertoires in COVID-19. Generated by immunoSEQ multiplex PCR, the TCRdb table keeps only in-frame clones and is missing some. The data hold around 200,000 clones, with more than 75% observed a single time. The sequencing input was PBMCs or T cells enriched from blood (not recorded which). The receptor source for this set is a man between 40 and 49 years old with acute COVID-19.

CDR3 sequence reads: CASSPQPGGPQYF. CDR3 sequence (DNA): TGTGCCAGCAGCCCTCAGCCCGGGGGGCCCCAGTATTTT. This chain connects TRBV3-1 (or the pseudogene TRBV3-2) to TRBJ2-3, with D perhaps matching TRBD2 (7 bases). The V end lost 4 bases, the J end lost 12 bases, and 17 bases lay between the germline ends. Germline CDR1 LGHDT, CDR2 YNNKEL (reference sequence). The CDR3 is 13 amino acids.

The chain uses TRBV10-1 and TRBJ2-1; 7 positions agree with TRBD2. V lost 6 bases to trimming and J lost 5 bases; unmatched junction nucleotides: 4. There are 13 residues in the CDR3. The V gene's germline CDR1 is WNHNN and CDR2 SYGVQD (reference sequence). The CDR3 here is CASSFTSDNEQFF. Written as DNA, the CDR3 is TGCGCCAGCAGCTTTACTAGCGACAATGAGCAGTTCTTC.

DNA for the CDR3: TGTGCCAGCACGGGAGGGACCGCCAACTCCTACGAGCAGTACTTC. This translates into CASTGGTANSYEQYF. The rearrangement joins TRBV28 to TRBJ2-7, with 8 bases aligning to TRBD2. Germline CDR1 and CDR2: MDHEN and SYDVKM. Trimming removed 7 bases from V and 0 bases from J; junction bases left unmatched: 8. This CDR3 has 15 amino acids.

This chain links TRBV28 with TRBJ2-5; D perhaps matches TRBD1 (6 bases). The CDR3 loop spans 13 amino acids. Germline V gives CDR1 MDHEN, CDR2 SYDVKM. Deletions cut 6 bases from V and 2 bases from J, with 10 bases between. CDR3 DNA: TGTGCCAGCAGGTTGACAGGACAAGAGACCCAGTACTTC. As protein: CASRLTGQETQYF.

The chain's CDR3 is CASSLPREDCTDTQYF. Written as DNA, the CDR3 is TGTGCCAGCAGCTTACCGCGGGAGGATTGCACAGATACGCAGTATTTT. This chain connects TRBV11-3 to TRBJ2-3, with 8 nucleotides matching TRBD2. Looked up from germline, CDR1 is SGHNT and CDR2 is YENEEA. This CDR3 is built from 16 residues. After removal of 2 bases from V and 1 base from J, the junction contained 5 bases not matched to a gene.

The CDR3 reads CASSPGGIYEQYF. CDR3 DNA: TGTGCCAGCAGCCCGGGGGGGATATACGAGCAGTACTTC. This chain joins TRBV6-5 and TRBJ2-7; TRBD2 matches 8 bases. From germline, CDR1 is MNHEY and CDR2 SVGAGI. Trimming removed 6 bases from V and 4 bases from J; junction bases left unmatched: 5. The CDR3 covers 13 residues.

The chain combines TRBV5-6 with TRBJ2-2, with D possibly TRBD1 on 6 matching bases. CDR3 length: 15 residues. Germline V CDR1 and CDR2: SGHDT, YYEEEE. The ends were cut back, 5 bases at V and 4 bases at J, with 15 bases in the middle. In nucleotides, the CDR3 is TGTGCCAGCAGTCGACCGGACAGATTCACCGGGGAGCTGTTTTTT. As protein: CASSRPDRFTGELFF.

This clone turned up a few times. The chain is built from TRBV7-2 and TRBJ2-5, with D perhaps matching TRBD2 (5 bases). V was shortened by 5 bases and J by 5 bases, with 12 bases between the two germline ends. The CDR3 spans 13 residues. From germline, CDR1 is SGHTA and CDR2 FQGNSA. The CDR3 reads CASSQTRSETQYF. The CDR3 DNA is TGTGCCAGCAGCCAAACTAGGAGCGAGACCCAGTACTTC.

The chain combines TRBV19 with TRBJ1-6; 10 bases match TRBD1. V dropped 10 bases and J dropped 0; count of bases not matched to a gene: 6. The CDR3 is 16 amino acids. Germline lookup yields CDR1 LNHDA and CDR2 SQIVND (reference sequence). CDR3 sequence (DNA): TGTGCCACCCCGGGACAGGGGAGCTCCTATAATTCACCCCTCCACTTT. Amino acid sequence: CATPGQGSSYNSPLHF.

The V gene is TRBV2, the J gene TRBJ1-5, with D unclear. Between the trimmed V and J ends, which lost 6 bases and 2 bases, there was a span of 14 bases. The CDR3 consists of 15 residues. CDR1 SNHLY and CDR2 FYNNEI come from the germline V gene. This CDR3 is CASRKGGPGNQPQHF. For the CDR3, the DNA is TGTGCCAGCAGGAAGGGAGGGCCTGGCAATCAGCCCCAGCATTTT.

The count of this clone is one. The rearrangement uses TRBV4-3 and TRBJ2-1, with D uncertain. Trimming took 1 base from V and 2 from J, leaving 15 bases between them. This CDR3 spans 17 amino acids. CDR1 is LGHNA and CDR2 is YSLEER in the germline V gene. The CDR3, as DNA: TGCGCCAGCAGCCAAGTCGGTGGCGGAGCTGCCTACAATGAGCAGTTCTTC. Its protein product is CASSQVGGGAAYNEQFF.

This chain uses TRBV7-9 with TRBJ2-3, with TRBD2 matching 8 bases. The CDR3 extends over 13 amino acids. Germline V gene lookup returns CDR1 SEHNR and CDR2 FQNEAQ (reference sequence). The CDR3 region is CAAGGRIADTQYF. CDR3 in DNA: TGTGCTGCGGGAGGACGTATCGCAGATACGCAGTATTTT. The whole variable domain, filled in from reference TRBV7-9 and TRBJ2-3, reads DTGVSQNPRHKITKRGQNVTFRCDPISEHNRLYWYRQTLGQGPEFLTYFQNEAQLEKSRLLSDRFSAERPKGSFSTLEIQRTEQGDSAMYLCAAGGRIADTQYFGPGTRLTVL.

V and J are TRBV5-6 and TRBJ1-6; 8 nucleotides align to TRBD1. CDR3 length equals 15 residues. CDR1 is SGHDT, CDR2 YYEEEE, per germline. V dropped 0 bases and J dropped 7; count of bases not matched to a gene: 3. The CDR3 reads CASSLGTGWNSPLHF. Written as DNA, the CDR3 is TGTGCCAGCAGCTTGGGGACAGGGTGGAATTCACCCCTCCACTTT.

This clone was counted only a few times. The chain recombines TRBV13 with TRBJ2-7, with D uncertain. CDR3 length: 15 residues. The V end lost 5 bases, the J end lost 1 base, and 15 bases lay between the germline ends. The germline V gene encodes CDR1 PRHDT and CDR2 FYEKMQ (reference sequence). The CDR3: CASSNAAETSYEQYF. The DNA for the CDR3 is TGTGCCAGCAGCAACGCTGCGGAGACTTCCTACGAGCAGTACTTC.